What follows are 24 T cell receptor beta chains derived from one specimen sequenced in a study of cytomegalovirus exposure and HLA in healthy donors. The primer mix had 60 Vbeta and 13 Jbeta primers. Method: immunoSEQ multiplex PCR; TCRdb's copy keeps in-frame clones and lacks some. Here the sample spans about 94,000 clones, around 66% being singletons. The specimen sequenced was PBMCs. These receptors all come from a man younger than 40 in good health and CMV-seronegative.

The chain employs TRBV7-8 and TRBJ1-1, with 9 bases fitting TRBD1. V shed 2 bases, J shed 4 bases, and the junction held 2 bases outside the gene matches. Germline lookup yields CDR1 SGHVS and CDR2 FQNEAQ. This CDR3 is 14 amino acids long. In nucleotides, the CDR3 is TGTGCCAGCAGCTTAATGGGACAGGGCACTGAAGCTTTCTTT. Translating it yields CASSLMGQGTEAFF.

Here the CDR3 DNA reads TGTGCCAGTAGTATAGAGGCAGGGGTTAGCGGGGAGCTGTTTTTT. Residues: CASSIEAGVSGELFF. The chain is built from TRBV19 and TRBJ2-2; D is possibly TRBD1 (6 bases). Trimming removed 0 bases at V and 7 bases at J, with 12 bases between. The CDR3 runs to 15 residues. From germline, CDR1 is LNHDA and CDR2 SQIVND (reference sequence). Supplemented by reference TRBV19 and TRBJ2-2, the full variable domain reads DGGITQSPKYLFRKEGQNVTLSCEQNLNHDAMYWYRQDPGQGLRLIYYSQIVNDFQKGDIAEGYSVSREKKESFPLTVTSAQKNPTAFYLCASSIEAGVSGELFFGEGSRLTVL.

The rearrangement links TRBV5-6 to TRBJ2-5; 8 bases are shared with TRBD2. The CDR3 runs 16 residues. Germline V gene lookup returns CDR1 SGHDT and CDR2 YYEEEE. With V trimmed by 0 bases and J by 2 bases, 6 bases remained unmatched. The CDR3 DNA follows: TGTGCCAGCAGCTTGGGACCCCGGGGGGGTCAAGAGACCCAGTACTTC. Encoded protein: CASSLGPRGGQETQYF.

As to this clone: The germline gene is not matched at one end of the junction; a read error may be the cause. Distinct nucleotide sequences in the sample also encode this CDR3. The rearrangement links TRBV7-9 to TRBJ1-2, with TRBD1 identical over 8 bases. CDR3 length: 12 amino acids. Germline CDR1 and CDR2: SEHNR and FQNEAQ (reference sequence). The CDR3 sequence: CSSSSRGLGYTF. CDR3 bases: TGTTCCAGCAGCTCCAGGGGGCTTGGCTACACCTTC.

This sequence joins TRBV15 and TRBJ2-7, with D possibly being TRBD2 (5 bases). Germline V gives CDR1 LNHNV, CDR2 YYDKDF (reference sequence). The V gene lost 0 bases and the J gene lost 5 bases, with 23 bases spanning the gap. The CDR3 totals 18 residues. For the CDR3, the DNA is TGTGCCACCAGCAGAGAATCTTTCCGGGTACTATTGGAGGACGAGCAGTACTTC. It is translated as CATSRESFRVLLEDEQYF. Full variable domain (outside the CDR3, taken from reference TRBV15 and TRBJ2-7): DAMVIQNPRYQVTQFGKPVTLSCSQTLNHNVMYWYQQKSSQAPKLLFHYYDKDFNNEADTPDNFQSRRPNTSFCFLDIRSPGLGDTAMYLCATSRESFRVLLEDEQYFGPGTRLTVT.

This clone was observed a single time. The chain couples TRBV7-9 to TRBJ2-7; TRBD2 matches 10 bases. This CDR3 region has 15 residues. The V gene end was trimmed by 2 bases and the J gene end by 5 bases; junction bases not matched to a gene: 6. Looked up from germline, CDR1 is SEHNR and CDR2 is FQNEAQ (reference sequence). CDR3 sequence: CASSLPSGSIHEQYF. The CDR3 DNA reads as TGTGCCAGCAGCTTACCTAGCGGGAGCATCCACGAGCAGTACTTC.

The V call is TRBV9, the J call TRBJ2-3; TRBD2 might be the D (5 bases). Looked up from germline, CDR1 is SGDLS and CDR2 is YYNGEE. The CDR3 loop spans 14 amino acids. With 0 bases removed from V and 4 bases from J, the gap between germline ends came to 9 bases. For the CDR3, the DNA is TGTGCCAGCAGCGTAGGGCTAGCAGCAGATACGCAGTATTTT. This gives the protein CASSVGLAADTQYF.

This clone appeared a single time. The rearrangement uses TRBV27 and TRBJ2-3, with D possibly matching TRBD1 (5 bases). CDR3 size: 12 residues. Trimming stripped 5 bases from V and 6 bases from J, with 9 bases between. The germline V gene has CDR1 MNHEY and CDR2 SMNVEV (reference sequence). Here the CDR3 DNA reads TGTGCCAGCAGTACAGGCTCGGATACGCAGTATTTT. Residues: CASSTGSDTQYF.

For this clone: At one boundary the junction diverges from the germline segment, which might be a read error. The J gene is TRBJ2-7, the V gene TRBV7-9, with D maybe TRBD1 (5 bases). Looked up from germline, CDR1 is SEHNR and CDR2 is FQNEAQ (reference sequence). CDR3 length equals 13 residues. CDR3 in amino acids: CSSSPSAGIEQYF. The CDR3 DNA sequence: TGTTCCAGCAGCCCGTCTGCAGGGATCGAGCAGTACTTC.

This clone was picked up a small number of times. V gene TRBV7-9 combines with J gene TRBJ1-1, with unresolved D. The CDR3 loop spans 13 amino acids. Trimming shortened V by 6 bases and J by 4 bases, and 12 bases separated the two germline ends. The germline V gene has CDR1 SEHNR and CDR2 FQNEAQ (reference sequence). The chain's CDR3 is CASRIPGSTEAFF. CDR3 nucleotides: TGTGCCAGCAGGATTCCCGGGAGCACTGAAGCTTTCTTT.

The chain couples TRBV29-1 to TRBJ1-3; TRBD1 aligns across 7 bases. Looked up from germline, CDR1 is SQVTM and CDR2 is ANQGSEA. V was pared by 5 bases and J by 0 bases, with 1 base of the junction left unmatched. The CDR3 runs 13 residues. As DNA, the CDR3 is TGCAGCGTTCGACAGGGCTCTGGAAACACCATATATTTT. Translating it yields CSVRQGSGNTIYF.

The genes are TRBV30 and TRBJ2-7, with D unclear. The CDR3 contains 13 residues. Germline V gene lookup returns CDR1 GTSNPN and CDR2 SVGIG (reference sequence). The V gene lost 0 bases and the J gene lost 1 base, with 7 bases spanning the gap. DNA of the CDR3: TGTGCCTGGAGTGTATACATTTCCTACGAGCAGTACTTC. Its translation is CAWSVYISYEQYF.

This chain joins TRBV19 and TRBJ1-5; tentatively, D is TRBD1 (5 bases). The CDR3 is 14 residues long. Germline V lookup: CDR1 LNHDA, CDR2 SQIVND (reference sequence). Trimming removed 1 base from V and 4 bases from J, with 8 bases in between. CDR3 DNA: TGTGCCAGTAGTATAGGGGGCTGGAATCAGCCCCAGCATTTT. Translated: CASSIGGWNQPQHF. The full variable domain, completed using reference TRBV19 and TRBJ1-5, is DGGITQSPKYLFRKEGQNVTLSCEQNLNHDAMYWYRQDPGQGLRLIYYSQIVNDFQKGDIAEGYSVSREKKESFPLTVTSAQKNPTAFYLCASSIGGWNQPQHFGDGTRLSIL.

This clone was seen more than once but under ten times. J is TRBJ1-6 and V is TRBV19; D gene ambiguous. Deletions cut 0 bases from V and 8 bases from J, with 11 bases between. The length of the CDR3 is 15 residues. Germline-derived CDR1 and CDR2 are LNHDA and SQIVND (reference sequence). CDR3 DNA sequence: TGTGCCAGTAGTATAGATCATGGGGAGGATTCACCCCTCCACTTT. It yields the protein CASSIDHGEDSPLHF.

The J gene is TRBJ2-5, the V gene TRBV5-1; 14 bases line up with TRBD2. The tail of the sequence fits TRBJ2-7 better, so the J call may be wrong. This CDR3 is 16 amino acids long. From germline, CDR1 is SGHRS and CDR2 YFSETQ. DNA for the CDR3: TGCGCCAGCAGCCCGGGACTAGCGGGGGTCTCCTACGAGCAGTACTTC. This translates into CASSPGLAGVSYEQYF.

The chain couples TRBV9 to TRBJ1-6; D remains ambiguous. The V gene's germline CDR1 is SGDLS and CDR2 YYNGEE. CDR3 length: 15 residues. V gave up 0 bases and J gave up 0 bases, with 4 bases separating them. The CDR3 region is CASSVGSSYNSPLHF. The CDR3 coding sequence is TGTGCCAGCAGCGTAGGGAGCTCCTATAATTCACCCCTCCACTTT.

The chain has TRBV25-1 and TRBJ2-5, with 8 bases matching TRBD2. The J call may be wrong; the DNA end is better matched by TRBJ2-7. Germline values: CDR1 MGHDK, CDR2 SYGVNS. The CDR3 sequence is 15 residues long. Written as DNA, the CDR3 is TGTGCCAGCCTTCAGCAAAGCGGGGGCTCCTACGAGCAGTACTTC. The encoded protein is CASLQQSGGSYEQYF.

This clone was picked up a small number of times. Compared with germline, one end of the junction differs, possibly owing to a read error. The CDR3 nucleotides read TGTGCCAGCAGTGACGGGGAGGCCACCGGGGAGCTGCTTTTT. This codes for CASSDGEATGELLF. The chain couples TRBV6-4 to TRBJ2-2, with D possibly TRBD2 on 6 matching bases. This CDR3 has 14 residues. CDR1 and CDR2 from the germline V gene are MRHNA and SNTAGT.

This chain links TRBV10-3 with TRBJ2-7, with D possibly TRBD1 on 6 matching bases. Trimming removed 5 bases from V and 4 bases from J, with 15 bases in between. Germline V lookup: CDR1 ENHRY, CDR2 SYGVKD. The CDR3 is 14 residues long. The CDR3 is CAISFDAGEYEQYF. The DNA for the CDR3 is TGTGCCATCAGTTTCGATGCAGGGGAATACGAGCAGTACTTC.

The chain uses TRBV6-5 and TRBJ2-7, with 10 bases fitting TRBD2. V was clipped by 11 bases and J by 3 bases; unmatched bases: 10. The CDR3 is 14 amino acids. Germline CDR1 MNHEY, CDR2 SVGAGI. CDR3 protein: CASQGLAGVYEQYF. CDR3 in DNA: TGTGCCTCCCAGGGGCTAGCGGGGGTCTACGAGCAGTACTTC.

The CDR3 sequence is CASSPQVAGEETQYF. The CDR3 nucleotides are TGCGCCAGCAGCCCCCAGGTAGCGGGAGAAGAAACGCAGTATTTT. The genes are TRBV10-1 and TRBJ2-3; TRBD2 matches at 9 bases. The germline V gene has CDR1 WNHNN and CDR2 SYGVQD (reference sequence). V was clipped by 6 bases and J by 9 bases; unmatched bases: 13. The CDR3 runs 15 residues.

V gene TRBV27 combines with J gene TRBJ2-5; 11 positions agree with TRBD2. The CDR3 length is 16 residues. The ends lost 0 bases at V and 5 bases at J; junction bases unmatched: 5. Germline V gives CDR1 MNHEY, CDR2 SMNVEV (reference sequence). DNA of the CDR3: TGTGCCAGCAGTTTATCAGCTAGCGGGGGGCGGGAGACCCAGTACTTC. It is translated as CASSLSASGGRETQYF.

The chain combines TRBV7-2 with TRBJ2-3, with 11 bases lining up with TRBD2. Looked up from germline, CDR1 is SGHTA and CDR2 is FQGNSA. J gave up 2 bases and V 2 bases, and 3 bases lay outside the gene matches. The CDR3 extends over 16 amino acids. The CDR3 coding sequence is TGTGCCAGCAGCTTACTAGCGGGGGGCCTCACAGATACGCAGTATTTT. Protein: CASSLLAGGLTDTQYF.

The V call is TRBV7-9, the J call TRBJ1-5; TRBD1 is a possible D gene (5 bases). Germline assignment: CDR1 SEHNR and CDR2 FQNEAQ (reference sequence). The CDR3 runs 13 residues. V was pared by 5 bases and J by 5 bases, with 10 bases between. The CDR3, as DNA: TGTGCCAGCAGCGCCACGACAGATCAGCCCCAGCATTTT. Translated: CASSATTDQPQHF.